This T cell receptor (beta chain) came from a study of read filtering for tumor transcriptome and immune sequencing (dated by TCRdb to 2020 to 2021). Some background on the complete study: The cohort had about 17 male and approximately 15 female patients with a mean age of roughly 62 years, ranging from roughly 45 to 80. TCR repertoires obtained by targeted immune repertoire sequencing and by bulk whole-transcriptome sequencing performed on the same bone marrow samples were compared. TCR-region mapped reads per sample ranged from about 4.05 to 11 million with IR-seq versus only roughly 75 to 1,300 with RNA-seq. Whole-transcriptome libraries were prepared with the TruSeq RNA Access Library Prep Kit after DNase treatment. One main goal was a read-filtering strategy for immune repertoire data, in particular deciding whether clonotypes backed by only one read should be removed. Under revised international staging, about 8 patients fell into R-ISS I, 16 into R-ISS II and about seven into R-ISS III. Overall study outcomes, separate from this receptor: The correlation between IR-seq and RNA-seq shared clonotype proportions rose when single-read clonotypes were removed. The sorted CD138-negative fraction was a mixed bone marrow immune population, not purified T cells. In IR-seq, roughly 79% of clonotypes but around 3.5% of total reads were represented by single-read clonotypes, whereas in RNA-seq, around 73% of clonotypes and about 40% of reads were represented by single-read clonotypes. Clonotypes were captured by IR-seq at much higher depth and more reliably than by RNA-seq, and smaller IR-seq throughput was sufficient for identification of most shared clonotypes.

Bone marrow was sampled from every patient at the time of active disease. Ficoll-Hypaque density gradient centrifugation was used to isolate the bone marrow mononuclear cells. Myeloma plasma cells were removed and CD138-negative cells were obtained by negative selection following labeling with CD138 magnetic microbeads on a MACS separator. Purity of the isolated cells was checked by flow cytometry on an Attune NxT using CD138 antibodies. Total RNA was extracted with TRIzol reagent and quantified with a NanoDrop spectrophotometer. For each patient, the CD138-negative bone marrow sample underwent paired RNA-seq and IR-seq. This clonotype occurred many times. Its recognized antigen is unknown. Base-call qualities are not available, and no considerably larger clone is one nucleotide away. TCR libraries were built from 300 to 450 ng RNA with the Immunoverse kit, using molecular barcoded adaptors covering alpha/delta and beta/gamma chains. TCR library preparation used the same RNA that went into transcriptome sequencing. Sequencing of the TCR libraries was done on an Illumina HiSeq 4000 with 2 x 150 cycles. Regarding the original processing steps: MiXCR aligned TCR reads to human V, D, J and C references and assembled the aligned reads into CDR3 clonotypes, with quality filtering and error correction included. The tcR package in R was used to analyze clonotype counts and gene usage diversity. For inspection of raw mapping reads, RNA-seq reads were mapped by STAR aligner version 2.5.3a onto GRCh37 of the human genome. To test how sequencing depth affected the clonotypes detected, IR-seq fastq files were randomly downsampled with Seqtk 1.3. TCRdb reran the public reads through fastp at Q25 and MiXCR, keeping productive beta chains. Rows with one shared CDR3 protein collapse into an entry with the most common genes and DNA. The V and J calls were not made by the authors but by TCRdb's processing. The sample records 100,000 to 150,000 distinct CDR3 sequences, over 10% of which are singletons. Approximately 10% of the sample belongs to the ten largest clones.

The CDR3 runs 18 amino acids, cysteine and phenylalanine included. CDR3 DNA only is kept here, 54 bases in frame from base 1. Based on the germline V gene, the CDR1 and CDR2 sequences are SGHRS and YFSETQ. Trimming accounts for 1 base at V and 5 bases at J, while the number of junction bases matched to no gene is 16. This chain joins TRBV5-1 to TRBJ1-1; 8 nucleotides in the junction match TRBD1. The sequenced sample consisted of a population of CD138-negative cells sorted from bone marrow. The sample's cell subset or site label is to be understood as: bone marrow mononuclear cells depleted of CD138+ plasma/myeloma cells by negative magnetic selection. The sequence was collected from a donor over 35 with multiple myeloma. The CDR3 protein: CASSLLLQGARGLTEAFF. The nucleotide sequence reads as follows: TGCGCCAGCAGCTTGCTCCTTCAGGGGGCGCGAGGGTTAACTGAAGCTTTCTTT.